Listed here are 32 T cell receptor beta chains from one sample, sequenced in a study of regulatory T cells in long-lasting Graves disease. Construction of the TCR beta libraries employed iRepertoire HTBI primers in conjunction with Arm-PCR of CDR3 regions. Using its own MiXCR run on the multiplex PCR reads, TCRdb lists one record per CDR3 protein. Of some 490,000 distinct CDR3 sequences in the sample, more than 10% are singletons; the top ten hold around 9.3%. Indicated time point: newly diagnosed GD, antithyroid drugs for less than 3 months. PBMC-extracted RNA yielded the TCR library. The sample was also reused in another study, on T cells in Graves' hyperthyroidism and ophthalmopathy.

The input for sequencing was peripheral blood mononuclear cells (PBMCs), taken at new diagnosis, from a patient treated with antithyroid drugs. These receptors all come from a woman aged 25 to 39 with Graves disease.

The V and J genes are TRBV20-1 and TRBJ2-3, with TRBD2 identical over 10 bases. Trimming removed 6 bases from V and 3 bases from J; junction bases left unmatched: 12. The CDR3 totals 16 residues. Germline V gene data show CDR1 as DFQATT and CDR2 as SNEGSKA (reference sequence). Written as DNA, the CDR3 is TGCAGTGCCGACTCTCCTCTAGCGGGAGCAACAGATACGCAGTATTTT. Translating it yields CSADSPLAGATDTQYF.

Points on this clonotype: One base separates it from a far larger clone, so it is likely a read error. This sequence joins TRBV28 and TRBJ2-7, with D perhaps TRBD1 (7 bases). The CDR3 has 13 residues. Germline assignment: CDR1 MDHEN and CDR2 SYDVKM. The CDR3 spells CASSAPQGRYSPF. CDR3 DNA sequence: TGTGCCAGCAGTGCCCCACAGGGGAGGTATTCCCCATTC. Drawing the rest from reference TRBV28 and TRBJ2-7, the complete variable domain is DVKVTQSSRYLVKRTGEKVFLECVQDMDHENMFWYRQDPGLGLRLIYFSYDVKMKEKGDIPEGYSVSREKKERFSLILESASTNQTSMYLCASSAPQGRYSPFGPGTRLTVT.

This clonotype was observed at least ten times. The chain joins TRBV27 to TRBJ2-1; 8 bases are shared with TRBD2. Germline V gene sequence: CDR1 MNHEY, CDR2 SMNVEV (reference sequence). This CDR3 is built from 16 residues. With V trimmed by 2 bases and J by 4 bases, 7 bases remained unmatched. CDR3: CASSLRGLGIYNEQFF. In DNA, the CDR3 is TGTGCCAGCAGTTTAAGGGGACTAGGGATTTACAATGAGCAGTTCTTC.

This rearrangement joins TRBV28 to TRBJ1-3, with D perhaps TRBD1 (5 bases). The CDR3 loop spans 15 amino acids. Germline V gene data show CDR1 as MDHEN and CDR2 as SYDVKM. V was pared by 3 bases and J by 2 bases, with 11 bases between. The CDR3 protein is CASSLGETTGNTIYF. The CDR3 DNA sequence: TGTGCCAGCAGTTTGGGGGAAACTACTGGAAACACCATATATTTT.

This clonotype was seen ten or more times. The chain has TRBV2 and TRBJ2-3, with D hard to call. V was trimmed by 6 bases and J by 1 base, leaving 8 bases between them. CDR3 size: 13 residues. CDR1 and CDR2 from the germline V gene are SNHLY and FYNNEI. CDR3 amino acids: CASSGSGTDTQYF. In DNA, the CDR3 is TGTGCCAGCAGCGGAAGTGGCACAGATACGCAGTATTTT.

This clonotype was found many times. This sequence joins TRBV6-1 and TRBJ2-1, with a weak D call TRBD2 (5 bases). Trimming pared 8 bases from V and 0 bases from J, leaving 17 bases between. This CDR3 comprises 16 residues. CDR1 and CDR2 from the germline V gene are MNHNS and SASEGT. Here the CDR3 DNA reads TGTGCCAGCGGCGAGCGCCAGCGGAGCTCCTACAATGAGCAGTTCTTC. It yields the protein CASGERQRSSYNEQFF.

This clonotype was counted between two and nine times. The rearrangement joins TRBV20-1 to TRBJ1-5; 8 bases match TRBD1. Trimming removed 4 bases from V and 7 bases from J; junction bases left unmatched: 9. CDR3 length: 14 residues. The germline CDR1 and CDR2 sequences are DFQATT and SNEGSKA (reference sequence). This chain's CDR3 is CSATRTGGRQPQHF. As DNA, the CDR3 is TGCAGTGCTACCAGAACAGGGGGTCGGCAGCCCCAGCATTTT.

The table lists this clonotype with a few counts. J is TRBJ2-7 and V is TRBV3-1; 8 bases agree with TRBD1. The CDR3 is 15 amino acids. CDR1 LGHDT and CDR2 YNNKEL come from the germline V gene (reference sequence). Trimming at V came to 6 bases and at J to 1 base, leaving 8 bases not matched to a gene. DNA for the CDR3: TGTGCCAGCAGACTGGGACAGGTTTTATCCTACGAGCAGTACTTC. Its translation is CASRLGQVLSYEQYF.

At least ten counts were recorded for this clonotype. The rearrangement uses TRBV12-3 or TRBV12-4 and TRBJ1-2; D is ambiguous. This CDR3 is 13 amino acids long. Trimming took 7 bases from V and 4 from J, leaving 13 bases between them. The CDR3 coding sequence is TGTGCCAGCACCCCTGGGGTGGGCTATGGCTACACCTTC. Translation gives CASTPGVGYGYTF.

In this sample, this clonotype turned up many times. J is TRBJ2-2 and V is TRBV18; D perhaps matches TRBD2 (6 bases). The CDR3 loop spans 16 amino acids. Trimming took 4 bases from V and 8 from J, leaving 20 bases between them. Per germline, CDR1 KGHSH and CDR2 LQKENI. The CDR3 nucleotides are TGTGCCAGCTCACGCGCGGGACTCACCCTGAGAGGGGAGCTGTTTTTT. This translates into CASSRAGLTLRGELFF.

Many counts were recorded for this clonotype. Mismatch with germline at one junction end may stem from a read error. The V and J genes are TRBV7-2 and TRBJ1-5; no clear D. Germline values: CDR1 SGHTA, CDR2 FQGNSA. This CDR3 is built from 16 residues. CDR3 amino acids: CASSGQGLFSNQPQHF. Written as DNA, the CDR3 is TGTGCCAGCAGCGGCCAAGGTCTCTTTAGCAACCAGCCCCAGCATTTT.

The sample holds many counts of this clonotype. The chain employs TRBV2 and TRBJ2-7; 7 bases fit TRBD1. The CDR3 has 14 amino acids. V was pared by 6 bases and J by 2 bases, with 7 bases of the junction left unmatched. The V gene's germline CDR1 is SNHLY and CDR2 FYNNEI. CDR3 DNA: TGTGCCAGCAGGACCGGGACAGCTGCCTACGAGCAGTACTTC. Translated: CASRTGTAAYEQYF.

This clonotype was seen only a few times. CDR3 residues: CASSLNAVGRNEQYF. DNA for the CDR3: TGTGCCAGCAGCTTAAACGCGGTTGGGAGGAACGAGCAGTACTTC. The rearrangement links TRBV7-9 to TRBJ2-7; D might be TRBD2 (6 bases). This CDR3 has 15 residues. CDR1 SEHNR and CDR2 FQNEAQ come from the germline V gene (reference sequence). The V gene lost 2 bases and the J gene lost 5 bases, with 16 bases spanning the gap.

At least ten counts were recorded for this clonotype. The V and J genes are TRBV27 and TRBJ1-2; 7 bases align to TRBD1. The V segment lost 6 bases and the J segment 4 bases; nucleotides outside the gene matches: 8. This CDR3 is 14 amino acids long. From germline, CDR1 is MNHEY and CDR2 SMNVEV (reference sequence). The CDR3 protein is CASSPQGVGYGYTF. DNA for the CDR3: TGTGCCAGCAGCCCTCAGGGGGTCGGCTATGGCTACACCTTC.

This clonotype was observed a single time. With a much larger clone just one base away, this may be a read error. The CDR3 DNA reads TGCGCCTGCAGCACAGTGCAGGCAGACACTGAAGCTTTCTTT. Encoded protein: CACSTVQADTEAFF. The rearrangement uses TRBV5-1 and TRBJ1-1; D remains ambiguous. The germline CDR1 and CDR2 sequences are SGHRS and YFSETQ. This CDR3 spans 14 amino acids.

V is TRBV7-8 and J is TRBJ2-7; the match to TRBD2 covers 12 bases. Trimming at V came to 4 bases and at J to 5 bases, leaving 9 bases not matched to a gene. CDR1 and CDR2 from the germline V gene are SGHVS and FQNEAQ. This CDR3 comprises 16 residues. CDR3 nucleotide sequence: TGTGCCAGCAGCTACACTCTAGCGGGAGGGCATCACGAGCAGTACTTC. This gives the protein CASSYTLAGGHHEQYF.

The CDR3 nucleotides read TGTGCCAGCAGTGCCAGAAGGGGGCTTAGTGAAAAACTGTTTTTT. Translated, it gives CASSARRGLSEKLFF. The chain carries TRBV6-1 and TRBJ1-4, with 7 nucleotides matching TRBD1. This CDR3 spans 15 amino acids. The J segment lost 7 bases and the V segment lost 4 bases, leaving 9 bases of the junction unmatched. CDR1 is MNHNS, CDR2 SASEGT, per germline.

This clonotype showed up many times. The V call is TRBV12-3 or TRBV12-4, the J call TRBJ1-1; TRBD1 might be the D (6 bases). V dropped 4 bases and J dropped 14 bases, with 20 bases sitting between them. The CDR3 is 13 amino acids. This CDR3 reads CASSSPSGGALFF. In DNA form, the CDR3 reads TGTGCCAGCAGTTCACCATCGGGGGGCGCGTTATTCTTT.

A word on this clonotype: Given a much more abundant clone one base away, this may be a read error. Since no conserved phenylalanine or tryptophan closes the CDR3, a read error is the likely cause. The chain uses TRBV19 and TRBJ2-3; no firm D call. The length of the CDR3 is 13 residues. Trimming left V 0 bases short and J 4 bases short, with 5 bases between. Germline loops: CDR1 LNHDA, CDR2 SQIVND (reference sequence). The CDR3 sequence is CASSIESPDTQYL. In DNA form, the CDR3 reads TGTGCCAGTAGTATAGAGTCGCCAGATACGCAGTATCTT.

This clonotype came up a few times. The V and J genes are TRBV6-1 and TRBJ2-1; D remains unclear. The germline gives CDR1 MNHNS, CDR2 SASEGT. Between the trimmed V and J ends, which lost 6 bases and 5 bases, there was a span of 14 bases. This CDR3 comprises 14 residues. The CDR3 DNA follows: TGTGCCAGCAGCCCACGAGACATTGACAATGAGCAGTTCTTC. Its translation is CASSPRDIDNEQFF.

The rearrangement uses TRBV3-1 and TRBJ2-5, with 10 bases lining up with TRBD2. CDR3 length: 16 amino acids. V gave up 6 bases and J gave up 5 bases; unmatched junction bases: 12. Germline V gives CDR1 LGHDT, CDR2 YNNKEL (reference sequence). CDR3 residues: CASSRGLAEIGETQYF. CDR3 DNA sequence: TGTGCCAGCAGTCGCGGACTAGCGGAGATCGGGGAGACCCAGTACTTC.

The chain carries TRBV2 and TRBJ2-7; D perhaps matches TRBD2 (6 bases). CDR1 is SNHLY and CDR2 is FYNNEI in the germline V gene. Between the trimmed V and J ends, which lost 3 bases and 3 bases, there was a span of 15 bases. This CDR3 has 15 residues. The CDR3 sequence: CASSDSLASNYEQYF. The CDR3 coding sequence is TGTGCCAGCAGTGACTCCCTAGCGTCTAACTACGAGCAGTACTTC.

This chain links TRBV20-1 with TRBJ2-1; 14 nucleotides line up with TRBD2. From germline, CDR1 is DFQATT and CDR2 SNEGSKA (reference sequence). The CDR3 extends over 15 amino acids. V lost 6 bases and J lost 4; bases outside the gene matches: 5. CDR3 DNA: TGCAGTGCCATCGGGACTAGCGGGAGATACAATGAGCAGTTCTTC. Translation: CSAIGTSGRYNEQFF.

This clonotype was detected only a few times. The rearrangement links TRBV10-2 to TRBJ2-7, with 7 bases identical to TRBD2. The CDR3 has 14 residues. Germline CDR1 reads WSHSY; CDR2 reads SAAADI. V lost 11 bases, J lost 2 bases, and 12 bases stayed unmatched. CDR3 bases: TGCGCCTGCGCAGCGGGAAGAGGGGCCTACGAGCAGTACTTC. Amino acids: CACAAGRGAYEQYF.

This clonotype was picked up one time. The rearrangement joins TRBV2 to TRBJ2-1; D ambiguous. This CDR3 has 12 amino acids. Per germline, CDR1 SNHLY and CDR2 FYNNEI. V was pared by 5 bases and J by 6 bases, with 8 bases between. The CDR3 nucleotides are TGTGCCAGCAGTTACCTTGTCAATGAGCAGTTCTTC. Translating gives CASSYLVNEQFF.

The sample holds many counts of this clonotype. The chain couples TRBV12-3 or TRBV12-4 to TRBJ2-6; 7 nucleotides agree with TRBD1. This CDR3 is 20 amino acids long. V was clipped by 3 bases and J by 2 bases; unmatched bases: 16. The CDR3 sequence is CASSFGLRTGRSPGANVLTF. The CDR3 coding sequence is TGTGCCAGCAGTTTTGGGTTAAGGACAGGACGATCACCTGGGGCCAACGTCCTGACTTTC.

This clonotype was recorded many times. The V gene is TRBV28, the J gene TRBJ1-5, with D perhaps TRBD1 (5 bases). This CDR3 has 17 residues. Germline V gives CDR1 MDHEN, CDR2 SYDVKM. The V and J ends lost 5 bases and 6 bases respectively, with 23 bases between them. This CDR3 reads CASSPAGLVVFGQPQHF. Written as DNA, the CDR3 is TGTGCCAGCAGTCCGGCGGGACTGGTCGTTTTTGGTCAGCCCCAGCATTTT.

This clonotype was found many times. The chain is built from TRBV10-3 and TRBJ2-7; 7 bases agree with TRBD2. The germline gives CDR1 ENHRY, CDR2 SYGVKD. The CDR3 is 15 amino acids. Trimming removed 5 bases from V and 2 bases from J; junction bases left unmatched: 9. CDR3 protein: CAISLGVGRPYEQYF. The DNA of the CDR3 is TGTGCCATCAGTTTGGGAGTCGGGAGGCCCTACGAGCAGTACTTC.

This clonotype showed up many times. The chain is built from TRBV18 and TRBJ1-1; possible D gene TRBD1, 5 bases. Looked up from germline, CDR1 is KGHSH and CDR2 is LQKENI. The CDR3 spans 16 residues. Trimming left V 3 bases short and J 5 bases short, with 19 bases between. CDR3 nucleotides: TGTGCCAGCTCACCGACGGGTTGGGGGTTCTGGACTGAAGCTTTCTTT. Translating gives CASSPTGWGFWTEAFF.

This clonotype showed up many times. The chain is built from TRBV12-3 or TRBV12-4 and TRBJ1-3, with TRBD1 matching 9 bases. The V gene end was trimmed by 6 bases and the J gene end by 2 bases; junction bases not matched to a gene: 5. CDR3 length: 15 residues. CDR3 in amino acids: CASSPQGAAGNTIYF. The CDR3 DNA reads TGTGCCAGCAGCCCACAGGGGGCGGCTGGAAACACCATATATTTT.

This clonotype was seen at least ten times. The chain links TRBV11-2 to TRBJ1-1, with 8 bases identical to TRBD1. Per the germline V gene, CDR1 is SGHAT and CDR2 is FQNNGV. V was clipped by 5 bases and J by 0 bases; unmatched bases: 5. CDR3 length: 15 residues. The CDR3 DNA follows: TGTGCCAGCAGCCGTAACAGGGGGATGAACACTGAAGCTTTCTTT. This encodes CASSRNRGMNTEAFF. Drawing the rest from reference TRBV11-2 and TRBJ1-1, the complete variable domain is EAGVAQSPRYKIIEKRQSVAFWCNPISGHATLYWYQQILGQGPKLLIQFQNNGVVDDSQLPKDRFSAERLKGVDSTLKIQPAKLEDSAVYLCASSRNRGMNTEAFFGQGTRLTVV.

This clonotype was observed many times. This chain links TRBV20-1 with TRBJ2-3; TRBD1 matches at 8 bases. Germline-derived CDR1 and CDR2 are DFQATT and SNEGSKA (reference sequence). The CDR3 totals 15 residues. Losses at the gene ends were 6 bases for V and 1 base for J; bases not matched to a gene: 9. The CDR3 loop reads CSAARQGRGTDTQYF. DNA for the CDR3: TGCAGTGCCGCACGACAGGGGCGAGGCACAGATACGCAGTATTTT.